The 17 T cell receptor beta chains in this list originate from one sample, sequenced in a study of blood T cell repertoires in COVID-19. Sequencing was performed with immunoSEQ multiplex PCR; in TCRdb, only in-frame clones are kept and a portion is missing. Of about 200,000 clones in the sample, 85% were seen once. Sequencing was carried out using peripheral blood. The source is a man in his sixties with COVID-19, enrolled during active disease.

This CDR3 is CAISESGVEKFRDRGAGELFF. CDR3 sequence (DNA): TGTGCCATCAGTGAGTCGGGGGTAGAGAAGTTCCGGGACAGGGGAGCCGGGGAGCTGTTTTTT. The chain has TRBV10-3 and TRBJ2-2; 10 positions agree with TRBD1. V shed 0 bases, J shed 6 bases, and the junction held 19 bases outside the gene matches. Germline V gene lookup returns CDR1 ENHRY and CDR2 SYGVKD. This CDR3 has 21 amino acids.

This clone was observed a handful of times. The chain has TRBV6-5 and TRBJ1-2, with 7 bases matching TRBD1. The germline V gene encodes CDR1 MNHEY and CDR2 SVGAGI. J lost 4 bases, V lost 6 bases, and 8 bases had no gene match. The CDR3 covers 14 residues. CDR3 DNA sequence: TGTGCCAGCAGGGGAGACAGGGCGGCCTATGGCTACACCTTC. This gives the protein CASRGDRAAYGYTF.

This rearrangement joins TRBV6-5 to TRBJ2-7; TRBD1 aligns across 7 bases. The CDR3 sequence is 15 residues long. V shed 6 bases and J 0 bases; nucleotides not matched to a gene: 8. CDR1 and CDR2 (germline): MNHEY, SVGAGI. The CDR3 DNA reads as TGTGCCAGCAGACGGGACAGAGAACACTCCTACGAGCAGTACTTC. Protein product: CASRRDREHSYEQYF.

The chain combines TRBV7-2 with TRBJ1-2; 10 nucleotides agree with TRBD1. Germline V gives CDR1 SGHTA, CDR2 FQGNSA. V trimming: 1 base; J trimming: 5 bases; junction bases outside the gene matches: 13. This CDR3 is built from 18 residues. Here the CDR3 reads CASSLGRGTGDGAYGYTF. Here the CDR3 DNA reads TGTGCCAGCAGCTTAGGGCGCGGGACAGGGGATGGGGCTTATGGCTACACCTTC.

J is TRBJ2-7 and V is TRBV3-1 (or the pseudogene TRBV3-2); tentative D call: TRBD2 (7 bases). CDR3 size: 16 residues. CDR1 is LGHDT, CDR2 YNNKEL, per germline (reference sequence). With 1 base removed from V and 1 base from J, the gap between germline ends came to 14 bases. The CDR3 sequence: CASSQGGGRGSYEQYF. Written as DNA, the CDR3 is TGTGCCAGCAGCCAAGGGGGGGGGCGAGGGTCCTACGAGCAGTACTTC.

This clone was recorded only once. The CDR3 DNA reads TGTGCCAGCAGCCGACTAGCGGGAGTTCTCACAGATACGCAGTATTTT. Residues: CASSRLAGVLTDTQYF. This rearrangement joins TRBV7-7 to TRBJ2-3; 12 bases agree with TRBD2. Germline CDR1 reads SSHAT; CDR2 reads FNYEAQ (reference sequence). The CDR3 contains 16 residues. J was trimmed by 2 bases and V by 5 bases; bases with no gene match: 5. The full variable domain, completed using reference TRBV7-7 and TRBJ2-3, is GAGVSQSPRYKVTKRGQDVTLRCDPISSHATLYWYQQALGQGPEFLTYFNYEAQPDKSGLPSDRFSAERPEGSISTLTIQRTEQRDSAMYRCASSRLAGVLTDTQYFGPGTRLTVL.

The rearrangement joins TRBV18 to TRBJ2-7; 8 bases are a match to TRBD1. The CDR3 covers 13 residues. CDR1 is KGHSH, CDR2 LQKENI, per germline. After removal of 2 bases from V and 5 bases from J, the junction contained 2 bases not matched to a gene. CDR3: CASSPEDRDEQYF. CDR3 sequence (DNA): TGTGCCAGCTCACCAGAGGACAGGGACGAGCAGTACTTC. Variable domain in full (rest from reference TRBV18 and TRBJ2-7): NAGVMQNPRHLVRRRGQEARLRCSPMKGHSHVYWYRQLPEEGLKFMVYLQKENIIDESGMPKERFSAEFPKEGPSILRIQQVVRGDSAAYFCASSPEDRDEQYFGPGTRLTVT.

The V and J genes are TRBV19 and TRBJ2-7; 9 nucleotides agree with TRBD1. Trimming cost V 8 bases and J 6 bases; bases outside gene matches: 11. This CDR3 region has 14 residues. Per germline, CDR1 LNHDA and CDR2 SQIVND (reference sequence). The CDR3 loop reads CASDPGQGSGEQYF. The CDR3 DNA sequence: TGTGCCAGTGATCCGGGACAGGGATCGGGCGAGCAGTACTTC.

This chain links TRBV4-1 with TRBJ2-3, with 10 bases fitting TRBD2. The ends lost 0 bases at V and 4 bases at J; junction bases unmatched: 4. In germline, CDR1 is MGHRA, CDR2 YSYEKL. There are 16 residues in the CDR3. CDR3 nucleotide sequence: TGCGCCAGCAGCCAAGAGGCTAGCGGGAGATCAGATACGCAGTATTTT. It is translated as CASSQEASGRSDTQYF.

The V gene is TRBV6-5, the J gene TRBJ2-5; D possibly corresponds to TRBD1 (5 bases). Germline CDR1 is MNHEY and CDR2 is SVGAGI. The CDR3 loop spans 13 amino acids. V was pared by 5 bases and J by 5 bases, with 12 bases between. The CDR3 DNA follows: TGTGCCAGCAGTCAATTAAGGGGTGAGACCCAGTACTTC. This translates into CASSQLRGETQYF.

This clone has more than one count but fewer than ten. V and J are TRBV7-2 and TRBJ1-1, with D possibly TRBD1 on 5 matching bases. The CDR3 extends over 12 amino acids. V was cut by 6 bases and J by 5 bases, with 10 bases left in between. Germline CDR1 is SGHTA and CDR2 is FQGNSA. This CDR3 reads CASRLGGTEAFF. Written as DNA, the CDR3 is TGTGCCAGCAGGTTGGGGGGGACTGAAGCTTTCTTT.

This chain links TRBV20-1 with TRBJ2-7; D perhaps matches TRBD2 (6 bases). The CDR3 is made up of 14 amino acids. Germline values: CDR1 DFQATT, CDR2 SNEGSKA (reference sequence). Trimming stripped 3 bases from V and 3 bases from J, with 15 bases between. In nucleotides, the CDR3 is TGCAGTGCTAGTTTGGCTAGCGCAAACTACGAGCAGTACTTC. Protein: CSASLASANYEQYF.

This rearrangement joins TRBV30 to TRBJ2-7; D is undetermined. The CDR3 runs 13 residues. The germline V gene encodes CDR1 GTSNPN and CDR2 SVGIG (reference sequence). V lost 0 bases and J lost 2, with 8 bases in between. The CDR3 region is CAWSVAMPYEQYF. DNA of the CDR3: TGTGCCTGGAGTGTAGCTATGCCCTACGAGCAGTACTTC. Full variable domain (outside the CDR3, taken from reference TRBV30 and TRBJ2-7): SQTIHQWPATLVQPVGSPLSLECTVEGTSNPNLYWYRQAAGRGLQLLFYSVGIGQISSEVPQNLSASRPQDRQFILSSKKLLLSDSGFYLCAWSVAMPYEQYFGPGTRLTVT.

On this clone: Other DNA sequences within the sample encode an identical CDR3. The V and J genes are TRBV19 and TRBJ1-1, with D possibly matching TRBD1 (6 bases). The ends were cut back, 0 bases at V and 5 bases at J, with 7 bases in the middle. Germline V gives CDR1 LNHDA, CDR2 SQIVND (reference sequence). There are 13 residues in the CDR3. The CDR3 is CASSIDRGTEAFF. Written as DNA, the CDR3 is TGTGCCAGTAGTATAGACAGGGGAACTGAAGCTTTCTTT.

This clone came up once. This rearrangement joins TRBV11-2 to TRBJ1-1; 7 positions agree with TRBD1. The CDR3 loop spans 12 amino acids. In germline, CDR1 is SGHAT, CDR2 FQNNGV. The V segment lost 5 bases and the J segment 10 bases; nucleotides outside the gene matches: 7. Here the CDR3 DNA reads TGTGCCAGCAGCGTCGCGACAGGGCCAGCTTTCTTT. This encodes CASSVATGPAFF.

This clone was seen only once. The chain carries TRBV5-4 and TRBJ2-7; perhaps TRBD1 as D (7 bases). V lost 4 bases and J lost 2, with 25 bases in between. Per germline, CDR1 SGHNT and CDR2 YYREEE (reference sequence). The CDR3 is 18 amino acids. CDR3 loop: CASSQPGGRNSSAYEQYF. The CDR3 bases are TGTGCCAGCAGCCAGCCAGGGGGTCGGAACTCTAGCGCCTACGAGCAGTACTTC. The full variable domain, in which reference TRBV5-4 and TRBJ2-7 provide the parts outside the CDR3, is ETGVTQSPTHLIKTRGQQVTLRCSSQSGHNTVSWYQQALGQGPQFIFQYYREEENGRGNFPPRFSGLQFPNYSSELNVNALELDDSALYLCASSQPGGRNSSAYEQYFGPGTRLTVT.

V is TRBV4-2 and J is TRBJ1-1, with 9 bases that match TRBD1. The V gene end was trimmed by 4 bases and the J gene end by 5 bases; junction bases not matched to a gene: 8. CDR1 is LGHNA, CDR2 YNFKEQ, per germline. The CDR3 contains 15 residues. The CDR3 DNA sequence: TGTGCCAGCAGCCTGGGACAGGGAGTGGAAACTGAAGCTTTCTTT. Translated: CASSLGQGVETEAFF.